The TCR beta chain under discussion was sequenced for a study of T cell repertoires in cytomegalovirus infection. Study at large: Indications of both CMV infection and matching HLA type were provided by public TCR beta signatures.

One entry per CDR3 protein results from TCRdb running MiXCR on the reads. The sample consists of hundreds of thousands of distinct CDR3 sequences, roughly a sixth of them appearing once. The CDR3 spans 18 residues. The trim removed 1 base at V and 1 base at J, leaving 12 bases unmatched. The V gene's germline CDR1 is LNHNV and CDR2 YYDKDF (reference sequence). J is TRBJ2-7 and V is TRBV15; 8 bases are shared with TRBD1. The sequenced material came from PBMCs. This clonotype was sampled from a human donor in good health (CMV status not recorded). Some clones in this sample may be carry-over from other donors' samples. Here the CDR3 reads CATSRGDRGPPTSYEQYF. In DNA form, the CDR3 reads TGTGCCACCAGCAGAGGAGACAGGGGTCCCCCCACATCCTACGAGCAGTACTTC.